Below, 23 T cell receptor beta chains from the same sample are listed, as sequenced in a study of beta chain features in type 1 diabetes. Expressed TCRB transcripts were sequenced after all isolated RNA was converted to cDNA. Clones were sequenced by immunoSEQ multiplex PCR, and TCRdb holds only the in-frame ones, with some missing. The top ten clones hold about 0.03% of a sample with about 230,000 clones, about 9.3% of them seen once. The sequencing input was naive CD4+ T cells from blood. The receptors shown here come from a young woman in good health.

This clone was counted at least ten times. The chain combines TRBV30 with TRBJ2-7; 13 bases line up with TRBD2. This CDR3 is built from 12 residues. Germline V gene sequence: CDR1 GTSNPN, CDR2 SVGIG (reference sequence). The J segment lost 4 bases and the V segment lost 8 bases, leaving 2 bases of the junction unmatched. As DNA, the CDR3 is TGTGCCGGGACTAGCGGGGCTTACGAGCAGTACTTC. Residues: CAGTSGAYEQYF.

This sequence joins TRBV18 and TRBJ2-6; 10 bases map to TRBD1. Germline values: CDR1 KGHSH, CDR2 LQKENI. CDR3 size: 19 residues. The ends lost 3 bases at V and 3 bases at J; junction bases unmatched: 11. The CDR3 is CASSPIYRDRGFGANVLTF. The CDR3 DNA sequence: TGTGCCAGCTCACCCATTTACCGGGACAGGGGATTTGGGGCCAACGTCCTGACTTTC.

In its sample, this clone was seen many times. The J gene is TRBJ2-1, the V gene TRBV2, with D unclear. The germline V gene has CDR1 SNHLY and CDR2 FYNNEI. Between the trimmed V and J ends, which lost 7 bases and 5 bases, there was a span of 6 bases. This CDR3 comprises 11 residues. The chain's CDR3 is CASTEDNEQFF. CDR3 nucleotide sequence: TGTGCCAGCACAGAAGACAATGAGCAGTTCTTC.

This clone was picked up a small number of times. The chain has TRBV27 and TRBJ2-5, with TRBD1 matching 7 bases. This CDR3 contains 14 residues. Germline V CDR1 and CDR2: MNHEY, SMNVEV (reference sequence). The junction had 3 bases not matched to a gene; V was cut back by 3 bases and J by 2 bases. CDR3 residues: CASSFVDRQETQYF. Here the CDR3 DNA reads TGTGCCAGCAGTTTTGTGGACAGGCAAGAGACCCAGTACTTC.

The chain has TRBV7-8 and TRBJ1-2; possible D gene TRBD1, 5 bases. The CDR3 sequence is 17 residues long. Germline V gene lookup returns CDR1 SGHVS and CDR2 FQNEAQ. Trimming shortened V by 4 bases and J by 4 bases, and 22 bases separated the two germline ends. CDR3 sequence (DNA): TGTGCCAGCAGCTCATCGGGTAAAGGGGCGAAGGTCTATGGCTACACCTTC. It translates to CASSSSGKGAKVYGYTF.

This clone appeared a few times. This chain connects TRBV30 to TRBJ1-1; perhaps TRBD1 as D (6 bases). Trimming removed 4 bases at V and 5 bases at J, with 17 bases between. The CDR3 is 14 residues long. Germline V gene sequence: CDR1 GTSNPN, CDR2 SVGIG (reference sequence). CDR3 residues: CAWIWQGKVTEAFF. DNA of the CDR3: TGTGCCTGGATTTGGCAGGGGAAGGTTACTGAAGCTTTCTTT.

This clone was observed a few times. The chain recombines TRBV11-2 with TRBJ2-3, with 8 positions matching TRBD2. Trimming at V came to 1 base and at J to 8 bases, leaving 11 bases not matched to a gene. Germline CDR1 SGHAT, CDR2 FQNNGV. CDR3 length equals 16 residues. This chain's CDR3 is CASSLASTGGGITQYF. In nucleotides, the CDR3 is TGTGCCAGCAGCTTAGCCTCGACTGGCGGGGGGATTACGCAGTATTTT.

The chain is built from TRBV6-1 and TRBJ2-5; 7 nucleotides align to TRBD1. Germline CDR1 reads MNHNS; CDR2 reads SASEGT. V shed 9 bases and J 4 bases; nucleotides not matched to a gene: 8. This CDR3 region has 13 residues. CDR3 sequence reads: CASRQGLGETQYF. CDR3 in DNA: TGTGCCAGTCGACAGGGATTAGGAGAGACCCAGTACTTC.

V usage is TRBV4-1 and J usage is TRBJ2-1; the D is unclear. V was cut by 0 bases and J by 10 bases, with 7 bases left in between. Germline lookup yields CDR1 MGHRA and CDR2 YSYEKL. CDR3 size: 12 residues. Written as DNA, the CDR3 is TGCGCCAGCAGCCAAGAGGGCCGGGAGCAGTTCTTC. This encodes CASSQEGREQFF.

CDR3 sequence: CASSAGGSGNTIYF. The CDR3 DNA reads as TGTGCCAGCTCGGCAGGGGGCTCTGGAAACACCATATATTTT. The chain couples TRBV18 to TRBJ1-3; 7 bases map to TRBD1. The CDR3 consists of 14 residues. Trimming took 6 bases from V and 0 from J; bases not matched to a gene: 2. Germline CDR1 KGHSH, CDR2 LQKENI.

This chain's CDR3 is CASSLAAGVSYLNTEAFF. For the CDR3, the DNA is TGCGCCAGCAGCCTCGCGGCCGGGGTATCCTACCTGAACACTGAAGCTTTCTTT. This chain connects TRBV5-1 to TRBJ1-1, with D hard to call. Germline lookup yields CDR1 SGHRS and CDR2 YFSETQ. The CDR3 is 18 residues long. V lost 4 bases and J 0 bases, leaving 22 bases between the germline ends.

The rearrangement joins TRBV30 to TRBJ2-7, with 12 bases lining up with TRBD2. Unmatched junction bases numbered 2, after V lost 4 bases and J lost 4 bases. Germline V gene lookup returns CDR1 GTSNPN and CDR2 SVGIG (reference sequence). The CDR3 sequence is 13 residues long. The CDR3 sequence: CAWTLAGGYEQYF. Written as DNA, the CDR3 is TGTGCCTGGACTCTAGCGGGGGGGTACGAGCAGTACTTC.

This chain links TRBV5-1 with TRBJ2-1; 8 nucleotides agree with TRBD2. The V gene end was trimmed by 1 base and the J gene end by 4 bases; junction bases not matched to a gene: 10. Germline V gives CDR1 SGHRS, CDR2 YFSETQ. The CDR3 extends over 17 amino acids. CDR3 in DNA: TGCGCCAGCAGCTTGCTCGGCGGGGGGACGACTTACAATGAGCAGTTCTTC. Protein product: CASSLLGGGTTYNEQFF. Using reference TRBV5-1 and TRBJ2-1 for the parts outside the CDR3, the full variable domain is KAGVTQTPRYLIKTRGQQVTLSCSPISGHRSVSWYQQTPGQGLQFLFEYFSETQRNKGNFPGRFSGRQFSNSRSEMNVSTLELGDSALYLCASSLLGGGTTYNEQFFGPGTRLTVL.

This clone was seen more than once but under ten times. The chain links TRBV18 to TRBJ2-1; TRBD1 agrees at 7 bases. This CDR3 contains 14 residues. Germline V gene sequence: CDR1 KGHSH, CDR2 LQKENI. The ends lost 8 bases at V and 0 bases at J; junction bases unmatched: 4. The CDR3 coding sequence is TGTGCCAGCAGCCGGGACAGCTCCTACAATGAGCAGTTCTTC. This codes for CASSRDSSYNEQFF.

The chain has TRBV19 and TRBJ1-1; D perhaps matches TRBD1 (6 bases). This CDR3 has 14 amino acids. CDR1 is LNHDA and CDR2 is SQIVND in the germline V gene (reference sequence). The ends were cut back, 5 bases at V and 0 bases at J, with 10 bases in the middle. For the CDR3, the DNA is TGTGCCAGTAGTCAACAGGGAGTGAACACTGAAGCTTTCTTT. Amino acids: CASSQQGVNTEAFF.

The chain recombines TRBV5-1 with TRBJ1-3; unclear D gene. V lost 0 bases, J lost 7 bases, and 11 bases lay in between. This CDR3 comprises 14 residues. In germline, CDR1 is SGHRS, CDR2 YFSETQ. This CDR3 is CASSLGSADNTIYF. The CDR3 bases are TGCGCCAGCAGCTTGGGATCTGCGGATAACACCATATATTTT.

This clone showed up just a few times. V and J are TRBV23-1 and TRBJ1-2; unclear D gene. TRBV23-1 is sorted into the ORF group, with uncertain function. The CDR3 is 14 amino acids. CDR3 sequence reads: CDKRAGRQSYGYTF. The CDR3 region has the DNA TGCGACAAAAGAGCAGGCAGGCAAAGCTATGGCTACACCTTC.

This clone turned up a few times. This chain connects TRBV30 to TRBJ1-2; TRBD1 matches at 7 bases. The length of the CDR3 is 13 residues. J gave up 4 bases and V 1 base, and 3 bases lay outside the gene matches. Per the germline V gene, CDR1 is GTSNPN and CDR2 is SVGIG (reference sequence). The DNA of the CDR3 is TGTGCCTGGAGTGGAGGGGGCCTCTATGGCTACACCTTC. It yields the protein CAWSGGGLYGYTF.

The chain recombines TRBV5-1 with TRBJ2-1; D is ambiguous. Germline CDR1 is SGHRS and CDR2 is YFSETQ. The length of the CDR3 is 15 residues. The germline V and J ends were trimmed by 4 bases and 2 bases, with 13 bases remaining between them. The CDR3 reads CASSPKRQPYNEQFF. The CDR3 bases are TGCGCCAGCAGCCCCAAGAGACAACCCTACAATGAGCAGTTCTTC.

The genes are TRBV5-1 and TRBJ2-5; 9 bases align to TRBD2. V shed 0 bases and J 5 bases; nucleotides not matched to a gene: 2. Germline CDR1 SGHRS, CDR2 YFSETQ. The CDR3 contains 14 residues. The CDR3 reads CASSLVSGRETQYF. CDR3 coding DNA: TGCGCCAGCAGCTTGGTCAGCGGGAGGGAGACCCAGTACTTC.

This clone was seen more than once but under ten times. The DNA of the CDR3 is TGCGCCAGCACTAGTGGAACTGAAGCTTTCTTT. Protein: CASTSGTEAFF. The chain carries TRBV5-1 and TRBJ1-1; D call uncertain. V lost 6 bases and J 5 bases, leaving 8 bases between the germline ends. The CDR3 runs 11 residues. From germline, CDR1 is SGHRS and CDR2 YFSETQ.

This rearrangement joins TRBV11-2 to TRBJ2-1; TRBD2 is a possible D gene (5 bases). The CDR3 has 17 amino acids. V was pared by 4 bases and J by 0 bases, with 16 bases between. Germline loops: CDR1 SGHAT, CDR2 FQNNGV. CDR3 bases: TGTGCCAGCAGCTCCGCTTGGCGTGGGAGCTCCTACAATGAGCAGTTCTTC. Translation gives CASSSAWRGSSYNEQFF.

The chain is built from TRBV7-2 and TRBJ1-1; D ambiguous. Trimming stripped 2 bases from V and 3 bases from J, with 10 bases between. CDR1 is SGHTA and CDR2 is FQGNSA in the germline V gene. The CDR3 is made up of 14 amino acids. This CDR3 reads CASSLLGSDTEAFF. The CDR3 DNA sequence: TGTGCCAGCAGCTTACTGGGCTCGGACACTGAAGCTTTCTTT.